This entry concerns a single TCR beta chain. Its target is not known. Single viable CD3+CD4+CD8-CD45RO+ cells were sorted as the memory CD4+ T cells. This entry is derived from a study of memory CD4+ T cells and cytomegalovirus serostatus. Study-level information: Donors were healthy Belgian adults, under 10 CMV seropositive and about 24 seronegative. Study-wide points: 67 of 164 known CMV-associated TCRbeta sequences appeared in CD4+ memory. Suggested: most of the CMV-linked TCR signature lies in CD4+ memory cells.

The CDR3 runs 10 residues. V lost 1 base to trimming and J lost 5 bases, with 2 bases between them. Germline V CDR1 and CDR2: DFQATT, SNEGSKA (reference sequence). As processed by the authors: Out-of-frame sequences were removed, leaving around 2,000,000 distinct TCRbeta sequences. TCRdb keeps only in-frame clones here, not all; method: immunoSEQ multiplex PCR. The DNA was the basis for D and trimming; V, J and clone size are from that table. The sample records about 56,000 clones, 82% being singletons. This chain joins TRBV20-1 and TRBJ2-5; D gene ambiguous. This receptor was taken from an adult in good health and CMV-seronegative. The sample taken for sequencing was memory CD4+ T cells from blood. The CDR3 here is CSARAETQYF. The CDR3 region has the DNA TGCAGTGCTAGAGCTGAGACCCAGTACTTC.